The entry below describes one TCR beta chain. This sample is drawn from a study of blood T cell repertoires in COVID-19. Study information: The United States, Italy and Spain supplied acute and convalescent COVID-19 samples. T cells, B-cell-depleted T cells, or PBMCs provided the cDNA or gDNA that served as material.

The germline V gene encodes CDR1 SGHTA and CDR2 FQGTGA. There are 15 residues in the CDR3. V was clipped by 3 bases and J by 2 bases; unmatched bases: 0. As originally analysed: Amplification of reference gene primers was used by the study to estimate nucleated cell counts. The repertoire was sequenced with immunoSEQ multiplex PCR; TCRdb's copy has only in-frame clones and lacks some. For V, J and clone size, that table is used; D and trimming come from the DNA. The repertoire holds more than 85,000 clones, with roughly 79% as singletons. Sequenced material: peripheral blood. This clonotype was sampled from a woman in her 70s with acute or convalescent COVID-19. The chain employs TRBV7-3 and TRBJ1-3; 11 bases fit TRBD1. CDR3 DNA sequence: TGTGCCAGCAGCTTGGACAGGGGGCCTGGAAACACCATATATTTT. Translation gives CASSLDRGPGNTIYF.